The 28 T cell receptor beta chains in this list originate from one sample, sequenced in a study of T cell changes during pregnancy in multiple sclerosis (dated by TCRdb to between 2018 and 2021). The method behind the library was the immunoSEQ multiplex PCR assay. Not all clones reach the TCRdb copy of this immuneACCESS table, which keeps in-frame sequences only. Checked studies attribute under half of the gap to unresolved V genes and leave the rest unexplained. The sample table holds 90,000 to 120,000 clones, of which just under 95% were seen once. The leading ten clones occupy 0.78% of the sample. Sequenced here: peripheral blood, sampled in the third trimester of pregnancy. Receptor source: a female donor in good health, enrolled as a control in a pregnancy study.

The CDR3: CASSFLAGDYEQYF. The CDR3 DNA reads as TGTGCCAGCAGCTTCCTAGCGGGGGACTACGAGCAGTACTTC. This rearrangement joins TRBV6-6 to TRBJ2-7, with 10 bases aligning to TRBD2. The V gene's germline CDR1 is MNHNY and CDR2 SVGAGI (reference sequence). V shed 6 bases, J shed 3 bases, and the junction held 5 bases outside the gene matches. The CDR3 has 14 amino acids.

CDR3 amino acids: CASSLGAGQNYGYTF. The CDR3 DNA reads TGTGCCAGCAGCTTAGGGGCAGGGCAAAACTATGGCTACACCTTC. This rearrangement joins TRBV7-9 to TRBJ1-2, with D possibly being TRBD1 (5 bases). The germline V gene encodes CDR1 SEHNR and CDR2 FQNEAQ (reference sequence). The CDR3 loop spans 15 amino acids. Trimming took off 1 base at V and 2 bases at J, with 11 bases between the two ends.

This clone was detected only once. Written as DNA, the CDR3 is TGTGCCAGCAGCCCCTCCTTAGTTAGCACAGATACGCAGTATTTT. Translating gives CASSPSLVSTDTQYF. V is TRBV11-3 and J is TRBJ2-3; the D is unclear. V was clipped by 5 bases and J by 0 bases, with 12 bases between them. The CDR3 covers 15 residues. Germline CDR1 SGHNT, CDR2 YENEEA.

The rearrangement links TRBV29-1 to TRBJ1-4; TRBD1 matches 7 bases. CDR1 SQVTM and CDR2 ANQGSEA come from the germline V gene. The CDR3 has 14 residues. V shed 4 bases, J shed 5 bases, and the junction held 7 bases outside the gene matches. The CDR3 coding sequence is TGCAGCGTTGCCGACAGGGATCCCAATGAAAAACTGTTTTTT. Protein product: CSVADRDPNEKLFF.

The chain combines TRBV4-1 with TRBJ1-1; D gene unclear. Germline V CDR1 and CDR2: MGHRA, YSYEKL. V was pared by 1 base and J by 6 bases, with 12 bases between. CDR3 length: 14 amino acids. The DNA of the CDR3 is TGCGCCAGCAGCCAAGGAGACTCGTTAGCTGAAGCTTTCTTT. It translates to CASSQGDSLAEAFF.

The chain joins TRBV19 to TRBJ1-3; 7 bases map to TRBD1. The germline V gene has CDR1 LNHDA and CDR2 SQIVND (reference sequence). J lost 4 bases, V lost 3 bases, and 6 bases had no gene match. CDR3 length: 15 residues. CDR3 nucleotide sequence: TGTGCCAGTAGTATCGAGGGGGCAAGCGGAAACACCATATATTTT. It specifies CASSIEGASGNTIYF.

The chain is built from TRBV30 and TRBJ2-7; D unclear. Germline CDR1 is GTSNPN and CDR2 is SVGIG (reference sequence). The V gene lost 2 bases and the J gene lost 0 bases, with 5 bases spanning the gap. CDR3 size: 12 residues. CDR3 amino acids: CAWSPSSYEQYF. In nucleotides, the CDR3 is TGTGCCTGGAGTCCGAGCTCCTACGAGCAGTACTTC.

The gene calls are TRBV6-1 and TRBJ1-1, with D tentatively TRBD1 (5 bases). Trimming pared 6 bases from V and 6 bases from J, leaving 20 bases between. The CDR3 has 15 amino acids. Germline loops: CDR1 MNHNS, CDR2 SASEGT. For the CDR3, the DNA is TGTGCCAGCAGAATCCTGGCCGGGGGGAAGGCTGAAGCTTTCTTT. It is translated as CASRILAGGKAEAFF.

In DNA form, the CDR3 reads TGTGCCAGCAGCTTATTTAGGGACAGGGAAGCTTTCTTT. Protein: CASSLFRDREAFF. The chain uses TRBV7-2 and TRBJ1-1; 8 nucleotides line up with TRBD1. The germline gives CDR1 SGHTA, CDR2 FQGNSA. Trimming cost V 2 bases and J 8 bases; bases outside gene matches: 4. This CDR3 is 13 amino acids long.

The rearrangement links TRBV9 to TRBJ1-2, with 10 bases matching TRBD1. The CDR3 spans 16 residues. The ends lost 0 bases at V and 3 bases at J; junction bases unmatched: 5. Per germline, CDR1 SGDLS and CDR2 YYNGEE. Written as DNA, the CDR3 is TGTGCCAGCAGCGTAGCAGGGGGACAGGGGCACTATGGCTACACCTTC. It translates to CASSVAGGQGHYGYTF.

This chain connects TRBV18 to TRBJ2-3; 9 bases map to TRBD2. CDR1 and CDR2 (germline): KGHSH, LQKENI. V was clipped by 2 bases and J by 1 base; unmatched bases: 10. The CDR3 runs to 18 residues. CDR3 sequence reads: CASSPLGGGAKGTDTQYF. The CDR3 DNA reads TGTGCCAGCTCACCATTGGGCGGGGGGGCCAAAGGCACAGATACGCAGTATTTT.

This clone was detected only a few times. V and J are TRBV9 and TRBJ1-3; D is undetermined. V gave up 0 bases and J gave up 0 bases, with 4 bases separating them. CDR1 and CDR2 from the germline V gene are SGDLS and YYNGEE. The CDR3 length is 14 residues. CDR3 nucleotides: TGTGCCAGCAGCGTAGATCTCTCTGGAAACACCATATATTTT. Translating it yields CASSVDLSGNTIYF.

V usage is TRBV4-3 and J usage is TRBJ2-1; TRBD2 aligns across 10 bases. V trimming: 1 base; J trimming: 4 bases; junction bases outside the gene matches: 4. Germline loops: CDR1 LGHNA, CDR2 YSLEER. The CDR3 runs 16 residues. The CDR3 DNA is TGCGCCAGCAGCCAAGTACCAGCGGGGGGGTACAATGAGCAGTTCTTC. Amino acid sequence: CASSQVPAGGYNEQFF.

The J gene is TRBJ1-3, the V gene TRBV9, with D hard to call. This CDR3 is 17 amino acids long. Germline values: CDR1 SGDLS, CDR2 YYNGEE. Trimming pared 2 bases from V and 0 bases from J, leaving 15 bases between. As DNA, the CDR3 is TGTGCCAGCAGCGTTACTCCACAGTTCTCCTCTGGAAACACCATATATTTT. Protein product: CASSVTPQFSSGNTIYF.

V gene TRBV6-6 combines with J gene TRBJ1-5; no clear D. The V and J ends lost 8 bases and 1 base respectively, with 9 bases between them. This CDR3 has 13 residues. In germline, CDR1 is MNHNY, CDR2 SVGAGI (reference sequence). The CDR3 DNA follows: TGTGCCAGCGGCAGGCTGAGCAATCAGCCCCAGCATTTT. Translated: CASGRLSNQPQHF.

The J gene is TRBJ2-1, the V gene TRBV9, with D possibly TRBD1 on 5 matching bases. The CDR3 is made up of 13 amino acids. Germline V gene sequence: CDR1 SGDLS, CDR2 YYNGEE. The V end lost 3 bases, the J end lost 6 bases, and 10 bases lay between the germline ends. The DNA of the CDR3 is TGTGCCAGCAGCGAGGGGTCTGGCAATGAGCAGTTCTTC. Protein: CASSEGSGNEQFF.

This rearrangement joins TRBV19 to TRBJ1-2; possible D gene TRBD1, 5 bases. CDR1 is LNHDA, CDR2 SQIVND, per germline (reference sequence). Between the trimmed V and J ends, which lost 3 bases and 7 bases, there was a span of 15 bases. CDR3 length equals 14 residues. The CDR3 protein is CASSIETGASGYTF. Written as DNA, the CDR3 is TGTGCCAGTAGTATCGAAACAGGAGCAAGTGGCTACACCTTC. Supplemented by reference TRBV19 and TRBJ1-2, the full variable domain reads DGGITQSPKYLFRKEGQNVTLSCEQNLNHDAMYWYRQDPGQGLRLIYYSQIVNDFQKGDIAEGYSVSREKKESFPLTVTSAQKNPTAFYLCASSIETGASGYTFGSGTRLTVV.

The chain has TRBV11-3 and TRBJ2-1, with D tentatively TRBD1 (6 bases). With 4 bases removed from V and 5 bases from J, the gap between germline ends came to 12 bases. CDR1 is SGHNT and CDR2 is YENEEA in the germline V gene. This CDR3 is built from 14 residues. The CDR3 region is CASSYGQSDNEQFF. DNA of the CDR3: TGTGCCAGCAGCTACGGACAGTCAGACAATGAGCAGTTCTTC.

J is TRBJ2-7 and V is TRBV7-9; tentative D call: TRBD2 (6 bases). Germline V gene sequence: CDR1 SEHNR, CDR2 FQNEAQ (reference sequence). The CDR3 length is 14 residues. With 5 bases removed from V and 3 bases from J, the gap between germline ends came to 14 bases. The CDR3 DNA is TGTGCCAGCAGCCGTGCCGGGGGACTCTACGAGCAGTACTTC. This translates into CASSRAGGLYEQYF. The variable domain in full, with the rest retrieved from reference TRBV7-9 and TRBJ2-7, is DTGVSQNPRHKITKRGQNVTFRCDPISEHNRLYWYRQTLGQGPEFLTYFQNEAQLEKSRLLSDRFSAERPKGSFSTLEIQRTEQGDSAMYLCASSRAGGLYEQYFGPGTRLTVT.

V is TRBV25-1 and J is TRBJ2-7; the match to TRBD2 covers 7 bases. The CDR3 extends over 14 amino acids. Trimming removed 1 base from V and 2 bases from J; junction bases left unmatched: 2. The germline V gene encodes CDR1 MGHDK and CDR2 SYGVNS. The CDR3 nucleotides read TGTGCCAGCAGTGAATTCGGGGGGACCTACGAGCAGTACTTC. Protein: CASSEFGGTYEQYF.

The V and J genes are TRBV10-3 and TRBJ2-3; 9 positions agree with TRBD2. V lost 4 bases, J lost 1 base, and 0 bases stayed unmatched. Germline CDR1 and CDR2: ENHRY and SYGVKD. This CDR3 contains 14 residues. DNA for the CDR3: TGTGCCATCAGTGGGACTAGCGGCACAGATACGCAGTATTTT. Encoded protein: CAISGTSGTDTQYF.

The chain links TRBV11-2 to TRBJ2-1; 9 bases are shared with TRBD1. The CDR3 sequence is 17 residues long. V lost 5 bases to trimming and J lost 5 bases; unmatched junction nucleotides: 13. The germline gives CDR1 SGHAT, CDR2 FQNNGV. For the CDR3, the DNA is TGTGCCAGCAGCGATTTAATCGGGACAGGGACCCACAATGAGCAGTTCTTC. Translated, it gives CASSDLIGTGTHNEQFF.

The gene calls are TRBV11-2 and TRBJ1-2, with a weak D call TRBD1 (6 bases). From germline, CDR1 is SGHAT and CDR2 FQNNGV. The CDR3 totals 14 residues. V lost 4 bases and J lost 2, with 11 bases in between. The DNA of the CDR3 is TGTGCCAGCAGCTCATACAGGGACAACTATGGCTACACCTTC. Translated, it gives CASSSYRDNYGYTF.

The V gene is TRBV5-4, the J gene TRBJ2-7, with D perhaps matching TRBD2 (5 bases). This CDR3 is 12 amino acids long. The V end was cut by 3 bases, the J end by 3 bases, with 7 bases between. Germline assignment: CDR1 SGHNT and CDR2 YYREEE (reference sequence). The DNA for the CDR3 is TGTGCCAGCAGCTCGGGGTACTACGAGCAGTACTTC. Amino acids: CASSSGYYEQYF.

This clone occurred once. CDR3 nucleotides: TGCGCCAGCAGCCTCAGGGTGAACTCCTACGAGCAGTACTTC. Translation: CASSLRVNSYEQYF. V usage is TRBV5-1 and J usage is TRBJ2-7, with D perhaps TRBD1 (5 bases). The CDR3 covers 14 residues. V gave up 4 bases and J gave up 0 bases, with 11 bases separating them. Germline CDR1 and CDR2: SGHRS and YFSETQ.

This chain joins TRBV7-2 and TRBJ2-1; TRBD2 matches 7 bases. This CDR3 comprises 15 residues. Losses at the gene ends were 4 bases for V and 4 bases for J; bases not matched to a gene: 7. Germline assignment: CDR1 SGHTA and CDR2 FQGNSA. The CDR3 reads CASSSSGERYNEQFF. The CDR3 DNA sequence: TGTGCCAGCAGCTCGAGCGGGGAAAGGTACAATGAGCAGTTCTTC.

The V gene is TRBV9, the J gene TRBJ1-5, with TRBD1 identical over 9 bases. Losses at the gene ends were 3 bases for V and 2 bases for J; bases not matched to a gene: 3. CDR1 and CDR2 from the germline V gene are SGDLS and YYNGEE. The CDR3 is made up of 15 amino acids. CDR3 bases: TGTGCCAGCAGCGGCGGGACAGGGCGCAATCAGCCCCAGCATTTT. Translating gives CASSGGTGRNQPQHF.

This rearrangement joins TRBV14 to TRBJ1-2; D is possibly TRBD1 (6 bases). Germline CDR1 reads SGHDN; CDR2 reads FVKESK. CDR3 length equals 14 residues. Deletions cut 0 bases from V and 4 bases from J, with 9 bases between. Here the CDR3 reads CASSQDVRGYGYTF. In DNA, the CDR3 is TGTGCCAGCAGCCAAGACGTCAGGGGCTATGGCTACACCTTC.